These 17 T cell receptor beta chains were sequenced from one sample in a study of cytomegalovirus exposure and HLA in healthy donors. PCR involved 60 Vbeta and 13 Jbeta primers. TCRdb's copy holds only in-frame clones and misses some; the assay was immunoSEQ multiplex PCR. The sample consists of more than 150,000 clones, around 82% of them appearing once. The sequencing input was PBMCs. These receptors were obtained from a boy between 10 and 17 years old in good health and CMV-seronegative.

The rearrangement links TRBV30 to TRBJ2-7, with 10 bases lining up with TRBD2. The junction had 1 base not matched to a gene; V was cut back by 2 bases and J by 0 bases. Germline values: CDR1 GTSNPN, CDR2 SVGIG (reference sequence). The CDR3 has 14 residues. CDR3 bases: TGTGCCTGGAGTACTAGCGGGGTCTCCTACGAGCAGTACTTC. Encoded protein: CAWSTSGVSYEQYF. Combining the CDR3 with reference TRBV30 and TRBJ2-7 gives the whole variable domain SQTIHQWPATLVQPVGSPLSLECTVEGTSNPNLYWYRQAAGRGLQLLFYSVGIGQISSEVPQNLSASRPQDRQFILSSKKLLLSDSGFYLCAWSTSGVSYEQYFGPGTRLTVT.

The chain recombines TRBV16 with TRBJ1-1, with TRBD1 matching 8 bases. Germline V gene data show CDR1 as KGHSY and CDR2 as FQNENV. CDR3 length equals 17 residues. V gave up 4 bases and J gave up 0 bases; unmatched junction bases: 10. CDR3 sequence: CASSLGQGLIMNTEAFF. For the CDR3, the DNA is TGTGCCAGCAGCCTTGGACAGGGATTAATCATGAACACTGAAGCTTTCTTT. Combining the CDR3 with reference TRBV16 and TRBJ1-1 gives the whole variable domain GEEVAQTPKHLVRGEGQKAKLYCAPIKGHSYVFWYQQVLKNEFKFLISFQNENVFDETGMPKERFSAKCLPNSPCSLEIQATKLEDSAVYFCASSLGQGLIMNTEAFFGQGTRLTVV.

A few counts support this clone. The chain recombines TRBV10-3 with TRBJ2-7; D is possibly TRBD1 (5 bases). Germline CDR1 and CDR2: ENHRY and SYGVKD. Deletions cut 6 bases from V and 9 bases from J, with 18 bases between. The CDR3 sequence is 13 residues long. The CDR3 bases are TGTGCCATCAGCCGTAGACCGCCCCAGGGGCAGTACTTC. As protein: CAISRRPPQGQYF.

The chain joins TRBV30 to TRBJ1-1, with D tentatively TRBD1 (6 bases). Germline assignment: CDR1 GTSNPN and CDR2 SVGIG (reference sequence). Trimming pared 3 bases from V and 0 bases from J, leaving 14 bases between. This CDR3 has 15 amino acids. CDR3 DNA sequence: TGTGCCTGGAGCGGGGGGCAGTTCATGAACACTGAAGCTTTCTTT. Translated, it gives CAWSGGQFMNTEAFF.

This rearrangement joins TRBV9 to TRBJ2-4; D possibly corresponds to TRBD2 (5 bases). The V end lost 0 bases, the J end lost 1 base, and 14 bases lay between the germline ends. The germline CDR1 and CDR2 sequences are SGDLS and YYNGEE. The CDR3 is 17 residues long. For the CDR3, the DNA is TGTGCCAGCAGCGTAGATGCTGTTCGGAGGGCCAAAAACATTCAGTACTTC. Its protein product is CASSVDAVRRAKNIQYF.

The V and J genes are TRBV7-2 and TRBJ1-3, with 10 bases fitting TRBD1. Looked up from germline, CDR1 is SGHTA and CDR2 is FQGNSA. V was pared by 3 bases and J by 4 bases, with 3 bases of the junction left unmatched. CDR3 length: 15 residues. The CDR3 loop reads CASSFTTGGGNTIYF. CDR3 DNA: TGTGCCAGCAGCTTTACGACAGGGGGCGGAAACACCATATATTTT.

The chain links TRBV5-6 to TRBJ1-4, with D possibly being TRBD1 (6 bases). The CDR3 has 14 amino acids. CDR1 and CDR2 (germline): SGHDT, YYEEEE. The V end was cut by 4 bases, the J end by 5 bases, with 12 bases between. The CDR3 nucleotides are TGTGCCAGCAGCCGGACAGCGGGGAATGAAAAACTGTTTTTT. It is translated as CASSRTAGNEKLFF.

The V gene is TRBV28, the J gene TRBJ1-2; tentative D call: TRBD1 (6 bases). The V gene lost 7 bases and the J gene lost 4 bases, with 16 bases spanning the gap. The CDR3 length is 14 residues. Per germline, CDR1 MDHEN and CDR2 SYDVKM. The CDR3 region has the DNA TGTGCCAGCATCGCCCCGGGGGGGCGCTATGGCTACACCTTC. The encoded protein is CASIAPGGRYGYTF.

The chain uses TRBV7-3 and TRBJ2-3; no firm D call. The V and J ends lost 1 base and 4 bases respectively, with 6 bases between them. The CDR3 is made up of 13 amino acids. CDR1 is SGHTA, CDR2 FQGTGA, per germline. Here the CDR3 DNA reads TGTGCCAGCAGCTTAAGGCATTCAGATACGCAGTATTTT. It is translated as CASSLRHSDTQYF.

J is TRBJ1-2 and V is TRBV2; TRBD1 might be the D (5 bases). Germline V lookup: CDR1 SNHLY, CDR2 FYNNEI. V lost 6 bases and J lost 5, with 19 bases in between. The CDR3 is 15 amino acids. The chain's CDR3 is CASSGGVGLLYGYTF. CDR3 DNA sequence: TGTGCCAGCAGCGGGGGGGTGGGTTTGTTGTATGGCTACACCTTC.

V gene TRBV7-6 combines with J gene TRBJ2-1; 11 bases map to TRBD2. Germline loops: CDR1 SGHVS, CDR2 FNYEAQ. The J segment lost 9 bases and the V segment lost 2 bases, leaving 9 bases of the junction unmatched. This CDR3 contains 16 residues. CDR3 nucleotide sequence: TGTGCCAGCAGCTTATGGGTAGCGGGAGGGCCCGGTGAGCAGTTCTTC. It codes for CASSLWVAGGPGEQFF.

The chain couples TRBV25-1 to TRBJ1-2; tentatively, D is TRBD1 (5 bases). V was pared by 3 bases and J by 4 bases, with 18 bases between. Germline V lookup: CDR1 MGHDK, CDR2 SYGVNS. This CDR3 contains 16 residues. The CDR3 is CASSEGGPDQIYGYTF. In DNA, the CDR3 is TGTGCCAGCAGTGAGGGGGGTCCGGACCAGATCTATGGCTACACCTTC.

This chain joins TRBV18 and TRBJ2-3, with 10 bases identical to TRBD2. V trimming: 6 bases; J trimming: 7 bases; junction bases outside the gene matches: 10. The germline CDR1 and CDR2 sequences are KGHSH and LQKENI. This CDR3 has 15 amino acids. CDR3 nucleotide sequence: TGTGCCAGCTCTACTAGCGGGAAAGCAACCTATACGCAGTATTTT. Protein: CASSTSGKATYTQYF.

This rearrangement joins TRBV5-5 to TRBJ1-5, with D unclear. The CDR3 length is 14 residues. Germline V gene lookup returns CDR1 SGHKS and CDR2 YYEKEE (reference sequence). V shed 3 bases and J shed 2 bases, with 9 bases lying between them. CDR3 protein: CASSSSYGNQPQHF. CDR3 DNA: TGTGCCAGCAGCTCATCCTATGGCAATCAGCCCCAGCATTTT.

This chain links TRBV5-4 with TRBJ2-5; maybe TRBD2 (5 bases). Per germline, CDR1 SGHNT and CDR2 YYREEE (reference sequence). V was trimmed by 3 bases and J by 3 bases, leaving 9 bases between them. The CDR3 extends over 13 amino acids. The CDR3 region has the DNA TGTGCCAGCAGCTGGAGGCGGGAAGAGACCCAGTACTTC. Encoded protein: CASSWRREETQYF.

This clone has just a few counts. The chain carries TRBV9 and TRBJ2-1; 11 bases are a match to TRBD2. Germline loops: CDR1 SGDLS, CDR2 YYNGEE. V was pared by 4 bases and J by 6 bases, with 6 bases of the junction left unmatched. The CDR3 is made up of 15 amino acids. The CDR3, as DNA: TGTGCCAGCAGCTTTAGCGGGGGGGCCACCAATGAGCAGTTCTTC. Protein: CASSFSGGATNEQFF.

The chain joins TRBV5-4 to TRBJ2-7; 7 bases map to TRBD1. With V trimmed by 2 bases and J by 5 bases, 7 bases remained unmatched. Germline V gives CDR1 SGHNT, CDR2 YYREEE (reference sequence). The CDR3 is made up of 14 amino acids. This CDR3 reads CASSFRQGVHEQYF. CDR3 nucleotide sequence: TGTGCCAGCAGCTTCCGGCAGGGGGTCCACGAGCAGTACTTC.